A single sample gave rise to the 32 T cell receptor beta chains below, sequenced in a study of blood T cell repertoires in COVID-19. Measured with immunoSEQ multiplex PCR; TCRdb has only the in-frame clones, and not every one. The repertoire holds about 270,000 clones, with 81% as singletons. Material for sequencing was peripheral blood. The receptors were gathered from a woman in her fifties or sixties with active or convalescent COVID-19.

This chain joins TRBV7-2 and TRBJ2-1; the match to TRBD2 covers 11 bases. The V and J ends lost 5 bases and 5 bases, in that order; junction bases with no gene match: 5. The CDR3 spans 15 residues. Germline V gene data show CDR1 as SGHTA and CDR2 as FQGNSA. The CDR3 DNA sequence: TGTGCCAGCAGCGATGGACTAGCGGGCCACAATGAGCAGTTCTTC. Translated, it gives CASSDGLAGHNEQFF.

Comment on this clone: Other nucleotide sequences from this sample produce the same CDR3. The rearrangement joins TRBV9 to TRBJ1-3; D not certain. CDR3 length: 13 residues. CDR1 is SGDLS and CDR2 is YYNGEE in the germline V gene. V gave up 3 bases and J gave up 3 bases, with 7 bases separating them. CDR3: CASSDRIGNTIYF. The CDR3 DNA follows: TGTGCCAGCAGCGACAGAATTGGAAACACCATATATTTT.

This clone was picked up a small number of times. The J gene is TRBJ1-2, the V gene TRBV6-5; D is perhaps TRBD1 (5 bases). Germline V gene data show CDR1 as MNHEY and CDR2 as SVGAGI. The V end was cut by 8 bases, the J end by 8 bases, with 21 bases between. The CDR3 contains 14 residues. In DNA, the CDR3 is TGTGCCAGCGGCGGGACTGGCGGGACGAGAGGCTACACCTTC. Its protein is CASGGTGGTRGYTF.

V is TRBV4-1 and J is TRBJ2-3; 11 bases align to TRBD2. CDR3 size: 15 residues. Germline trimming cut 4 bases from V and 4 bases from J; bases unmatched to any gene: 4. Germline CDR1 is MGHRA and CDR2 is YSYEKL. In DNA form, the CDR3 reads TGCGCCAGCAGCCTAGCGGGGGGGGGCGCAGATACGCAGTATTTT. Amino acid sequence: CASSLAGGGADTQYF.

This clone was seen once. V gene TRBV7-2 combines with J gene TRBJ2-3; possible D gene TRBD1, 6 bases. The germline gives CDR1 SGHTA, CDR2 FQGNSA. The CDR3 length is 16 residues. V gave up 3 bases and J gave up 2 bases, with 15 bases separating them. CDR3 in DNA: TGTGCCAGCAGCTTCCCCCCGGACAGCTTCACAGATACGCAGTATTTT. Residues: CASSFPPDSFTDTQYF. The full variable domain, with the rest looked up from reference TRBV7-2 and TRBJ2-3, is GAGVSQSPSNKVTEKGKDVELRCDPISGHTALYWYRQSLGQGLEFLIYFQGNSAPDKSGLPSDRFSAERTGGSVSTLTIQRTQQEDSAVYLCASSFPPDSFTDTQYFGPGTRLTVL.

The chain carries TRBV3-1 (or the pseudogene TRBV3-2) and TRBJ2-5; tentatively, D is TRBD1 (5 bases). Germline CDR1 LGHDT, CDR2 YNNKEL (reference sequence). V was trimmed by 2 bases and J by 1 base, leaving 11 bases between them. The CDR3 is made up of 15 amino acids. CDR3 DNA: TGTGCCAGCAGCCAACAGGGTACTGCCCAAGAGACCCAGTACTTC. Encoded protein: CASSQQGTAQETQYF.

This clone was recorded only once. The DNA for the CDR3 is TGTGCCAGCAGGAGGACGTCGGGACAGTACTTC. Its protein product is CASRRTSGQYF. The chain is built from TRBV11-2 and TRBJ2-7; D might be TRBD2 (5 bases). V lost 6 bases to trimming and J lost 10 bases, with 13 bases between them. The germline CDR1 and CDR2 sequences are SGHAT and FQNNGV. The CDR3 loop spans 11 amino acids.

Only one count was recorded for this clone. This chain connects TRBV12-5 to TRBJ1-5, with D perhaps matching TRBD1 (5 bases). V lost 2 bases, J lost 2 bases, and 16 bases lay in between. This CDR3 spans 17 amino acids. CDR1 is LGHNT and CDR2 is FRNRAP in the germline V gene. The CDR3 loop is CASGLSAMGGGNQPQHF. CDR3 nucleotides: TGTGCTAGTGGTTTGTCCGCCATGGGGGGGGGCAATCAGCCCCAGCATTTT.

The chain joins TRBV7-8 to TRBJ2-5; D is uncertain. This CDR3 comprises 11 residues. Germline V lookup: CDR1 SGHVS, CDR2 FQNEAQ. Between the trimmed V and J ends, which lost 5 bases and 2 bases, there was a span of 3 bases. The CDR3 DNA reads as TGTGCCAGCAGCCCTCAAGAGACCCAGTACTTC. Protein sequence: CASSPQETQYF.

V and J are TRBV7-2 and TRBJ1-1, with D possibly TRBD1 on 6 matching bases. Germline CDR1 is SGHTA and CDR2 is FQGNSA. Trimming removed 2 bases from V and 1 base from J, with 14 bases in between. The CDR3 is made up of 16 amino acids. The CDR3: CASSLYGGGQNTEAFF. The DNA of the CDR3 is TGTGCCAGCAGCTTATATGGGGGGGGACAGAACACTGAAGCTTTCTTT.

The chain combines TRBV5-6 with TRBJ1-4; a weak D match, TRBD1 (5 bases). The CDR3 is 15 residues long. CDR1 and CDR2 (germline): SGHDT, YYEEEE. Trimming removed 2 bases at V and 5 bases at J, with 13 bases between. The CDR3 bases are TGTGCCAGCAGCTTACTCAGGGTAGCAAATGAAAAACTGTTTTTT. Amino acids: CASSLLRVANEKLFF. Filled out from reference TRBV5-6 and TRBJ1-4, the complete variable domain reads DAGVTQSPTHLIKTRGQQVTLRCSPKSGHDTVSWYQQALGQGPQFIFQYYEEEERQRGNFPDRFSGHQFPNYSSELNVNALLLGDSALYLCASSLLRVANEKLFFGSGTQLSVL.

The chain couples TRBV27 to TRBJ1-5, with D perhaps TRBD1 (5 bases). Germline lookup yields CDR1 MNHEY and CDR2 SMNVEV (reference sequence). V dropped 2 bases and J dropped 0 bases, with 8 bases sitting between them. The CDR3 runs 15 residues. CDR3 DNA sequence: TGTGCCAGCAGTTTAGGGGGGAGTAGCAATCAGCCCCAGCATTTT. Its translation: CASSLGGSSNQPQHF.

The V and J genes are TRBV5-1 and TRBJ2-5; D is possibly TRBD1 (6 bases). Germline CDR1 and CDR2: SGHRS and YFSETQ. The CDR3 has 15 residues. V dropped 4 bases and J dropped 2 bases, with 15 bases sitting between them. CDR3: CASSRPGTLQETQYF. Written as DNA, the CDR3 is TGCGCCAGCAGCCGACCCGGGACACTTCAAGAGACCCAGTACTTC.

The rearrangement links TRBV7-8 to TRBJ2-3; D may be TRBD2 (5 bases). The CDR3 is 14 amino acids. V lost 5 bases, J lost 4 bases, and 13 bases lay in between. Germline loops: CDR1 SGHVS, CDR2 FQNEAQ. CDR3 region: CASSLWVEADTQYF. The CDR3 region has the DNA TGTGCCAGCAGCCTCTGGGTGGAGGCAGATACGCAGTATTTT.

CDR3 sequence reads: CASSGGTGDGYTF. CDR3 DNA: TGCGCCAGCAGCGGAGGGACAGGTGATGGCTACACCTTC. The gene calls are TRBV5-1 and TRBJ1-2; 8 bases match TRBD1. The germline V gene encodes CDR1 SGHRS and CDR2 YFSETQ. The CDR3 is made up of 13 amino acids. Germline trimming cut 4 bases from V and 6 bases from J; bases unmatched to any gene: 5.

For this clone: Other DNA sequences in this specimen translate into the identical CDR3. V gene TRBV6-5 combines with J gene TRBJ2-5; 7 nucleotides match TRBD1. There are 13 residues in the CDR3. The junction had 2 bases not matched to a gene; V was cut back by 6 bases and J by 1 base. Germline CDR1 MNHEY, CDR2 SVGAGI. CDR3 sequence: CASSGTAQETQYF. The CDR3 DNA reads TGTGCCAGCAGCGGGACAGCCCAAGAGACCCAGTACTTC.

This clone was counted a few times. Other DNA sequences from this sample encode an identical CDR3 as well. The CDR3 nucleotides read TGTGCCAGCAGCTCCGCGGGGGCCTACGAGCAGTACTTC. Translating gives CASSSAGAYEQYF. This sequence joins TRBV27 and TRBJ2-7, with TRBD2 matching 7 bases. Germline V gene data show CDR1 as MNHEY and CDR2 as SMNVEV (reference sequence). The CDR3 sequence is 13 residues long. Trimming removed 6 bases from V and 2 bases from J; junction bases left unmatched: 4.

The genes are TRBV7-9 and TRBJ1-3, with unresolved D. CDR1 is SEHNR, CDR2 FQNEAQ, per germline (reference sequence). This CDR3 is 16 amino acids long. V was clipped by 2 bases and J by 0 bases, with 11 bases between them. CDR3 residues: CASSLLGGSSGNTIYF. As DNA, the CDR3 is TGTGCCAGCAGCTTATTGGGAGGGAGCTCTGGAAACACCATATATTTT.

This chain uses TRBV5-4 with TRBJ1-3; D is ambiguous. Germline V gene data show CDR1 as SGHNT and CDR2 as YYREEE (reference sequence). The CDR3 is made up of 14 amino acids. Trimming took off 0 bases at V and 4 bases at J, with 8 bases between the two ends. The CDR3 nucleotides are TGTGCCAGCAGCTTGGCCAGTTCAGGAAACACCATATATTTT. The encoded protein is CASSLASSGNTIYF.

V and J are TRBV7-2 and TRBJ1-5; TRBD1 agrees at 7 bases. V trimming: 10 bases; J trimming: 6 bases; junction bases outside the gene matches: 9. CDR1 and CDR2 from the germline V gene are SGHTA and FQGNSA. The CDR3 sequence is 13 residues long. The CDR3 DNA is TGTGCCACCCGAGGGGGCGCGGGTCAGCCCCAGCATTTT. Its translation is CATRGGAGQPQHF.

Comments on this clone: A read error may account for a junction end that differs from germline. V and J are TRBV7-6 and TRBJ2-1; weak D call: TRBD2 (6 bases). The CDR3 extends over 13 amino acids. Germline CDR1 reads SGHVS; CDR2 reads FNYEAQ. The CDR3 sequence is CASSLAWTTHLVF. The CDR3 DNA reads as TGTGCCAGCAGCTTAGCCTGGACTACCCATTTGGTCTTC. The full variable domain, rest sourced from reference TRBV7-6 and TRBJ2-1, is GAGVSQSPRYKVTKRGQDVALRCDPISGHVSLYWYRQALGQGPEFLTYFNYEAQQDKSGLPNDRFSAERPEGSISTLTIQRTEQRDSAMYRCASSLAWTTHLVFGPGTRLTVL.

This chain uses TRBV7-9 with TRBJ1-1; D is perhaps TRBD1 (6 bases). CDR1 is SEHNR, CDR2 FQNEAQ, per germline (reference sequence). The CDR3 extends over 16 amino acids. Between the trimmed V and J ends, which lost 5 bases and 7 bases, there was a span of 23 bases. The CDR3 nucleotides are TGTGCCAGCAGCAACCCCCGCGAGGGGACATTTAGTGAAGCTTTCTTT. As protein: CASSNPREGTFSEAFF.

The rearrangement joins TRBV27 to TRBJ1-2, with 9 bases identical to TRBD1. Unmatched junction bases numbered 6, after V lost 5 bases and J lost 8 bases. CDR1 and CDR2 from the germline V gene are MNHEY and SMNVEV (reference sequence). The CDR3 is 13 amino acids. The CDR3 protein is CASSPGQGGGYTF. The CDR3 DNA follows: TGTGCCAGCAGTCCGGGACAGGGAGGCGGCTACACCTTC.

This clone is a singleton in its sample. CDR3 region: CASSFQNTDTQYF. In DNA, the CDR3 is TGTGCCAGCAGTTTCCAGAACACAGATACGCAGTATTTT. J is TRBJ2-3 and V is TRBV28, with D uncertain. V was trimmed by 3 bases and J by 2 bases, leaving 6 bases between them. Germline CDR1 and CDR2: MDHEN and SYDVKM. The CDR3 is made up of 13 amino acids.

This chain joins TRBV9 and TRBJ2-7; D gene unclear. Germline V lookup: CDR1 SGDLS, CDR2 YYNGEE. The CDR3 totals 13 residues. Trimming shortened V by 0 bases and J by 2 bases, and 6 bases separated the two germline ends. CDR3 protein: CASSVAVTYEQYF. Written as DNA, the CDR3 is TGTGCCAGCAGCGTAGCGGTAACCTACGAGCAGTACTTC.

The chain recombines TRBV6-5 with TRBJ2-3, with 9 nucleotides matching TRBD2. Germline loops: CDR1 MNHEY, CDR2 SVGAGI. The CDR3 totals 15 residues. Germline trimming cut 4 bases from V and 1 base from J; bases unmatched to any gene: 3. CDR3 protein: CASSSQRGGTDTQYF. For the CDR3, the DNA is TGTGCCAGCAGTTCCCAGCGGGGGGGCACAGATACGCAGTATTTT.

V gene TRBV4-3 combines with J gene TRBJ2-7, with a possible D match to TRBD1 (6 bases). Germline values: CDR1 LGHNA, CDR2 YSLEER. V was cut by 4 bases and J by 4 bases, with 14 bases left in between. This CDR3 has 14 residues. The CDR3 here is CASSPERGTYEQYF. The CDR3 DNA reads TGCGCCAGCAGCCCTGAGAGAGGGACATACGAGCAGTACTTC.

This rearrangement joins TRBV6-5 to TRBJ1-2, with 11 bases aligning to TRBD1. Germline values: CDR1 MNHEY, CDR2 SVGAGI. The trim removed 2 bases at V and 3 bases at J, leaving 2 bases unmatched. The CDR3 loop spans 15 amino acids. The CDR3 loop reads CASSYRDRGYYGYTF. The CDR3 nucleotides read TGTGCCAGCAGTTACCGGGACAGGGGGTACTATGGCTACACCTTC.

The rearrangement joins TRBV6-5 to TRBJ2-2, with D possibly TRBD2 on 7 matching bases. The length of the CDR3 is 15 residues. Trimming removed 2 bases from V and 7 bases from J, with 14 bases in between. The germline V gene has CDR1 MNHEY and CDR2 SVGAGI. The CDR3 sequence is CASSYAPGGHGELFF. The CDR3 bases are TGTGCCAGCAGTTACGCCCCGGGGGGACACGGGGAGCTGTTTTTT.

The chain has TRBV5-4 and TRBJ2-2; TRBD2 agrees at 13 bases. CDR1 SGHNT and CDR2 YYREEE come from the germline V gene (reference sequence). This CDR3 is built from 18 residues. V gave up 0 bases and J gave up 2 bases; unmatched junction bases: 4. CDR3 loop: CASSLGGGLAGNTGELFF. In DNA form, the CDR3 reads TGTGCCAGCAGCTTGGGAGGGGGACTAGCGGGAAACACCGGGGAGCTGTTTTTT.

DNA for the CDR3: TGTGCCAGCAGCCTGACAGGGTCGAAAACCTACGAGCAGTACTTC. The encoded protein is CASSLTGSKTYEQYF. The rearrangement joins TRBV5-4 to TRBJ2-7; 7 bases are shared with TRBD1. Losses at the gene ends were 4 bases for V and 2 bases for J; bases not matched to a gene: 9. Germline V gene sequence: CDR1 SGHNT, CDR2 YYREEE (reference sequence). The CDR3 is 15 amino acids.

This clone has more than one count but fewer than ten. This chain connects TRBV5-6 to TRBJ1-5; 7 bases match TRBD1. V lost 1 base and J lost 2; bases outside the gene matches: 3. Germline-derived CDR1 and CDR2 are SGHDT and YYEEEE. The CDR3 is 15 amino acids. CDR3 coding DNA: TGTGCCAGCAGCTTGTGGGGGACAGGCAATCAGCCCCAGCATTTT. It yields the protein CASSLWGTGNQPQHF.